This T cell receptor (beta chain) was sequenced in a study of radiotherapy plus CTLA-4 blockade in lung cancer. Trimming at V came to 8 bases and at J to 5 bases, leaving 7 bases not matched to a gene. The CDR3 is made up of 12 amino acids. The V gene's germline CDR1 is SQVTM and CDR2 ANQGSEA. The protocol was immunoSEQ multiplex PCR, while the TCRdb copy is restricted to in-frame clones and leaves out a portion. Among approximately 110,000 clones listed, about 80% were seen once. The source is a human donor with non-small cell lung cancer that progressed on radiotherapy plus ipilimumab. Some clones in this sample may be carry-over from other donors' samples. The V call is TRBV29-1, the J call TRBJ1-1; 8 bases match TRBD1. Sequenced here: peripheral blood, sampled from a patient treated with radiotherapy plus ipilimumab. DNA for the CDR3: TGCAGCTTTGGACAGGGAATAACTGAAGCTTTCTTT. Protein product: CSFGQGITEAFF.